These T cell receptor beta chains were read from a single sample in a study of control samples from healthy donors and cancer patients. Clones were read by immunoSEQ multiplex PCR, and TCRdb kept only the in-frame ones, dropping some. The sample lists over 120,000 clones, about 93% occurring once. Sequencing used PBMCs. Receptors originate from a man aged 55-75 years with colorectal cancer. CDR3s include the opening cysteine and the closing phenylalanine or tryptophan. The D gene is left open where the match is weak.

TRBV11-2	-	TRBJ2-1	TGTGCCAGCAGCTTAGCAGCGGTACGCCCGTACAATGAGCAGTTCTTC	CASSLAAVRPYNEQFF
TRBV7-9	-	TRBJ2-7	TGTGCCAGCAGCTTAGTAGGACCCCCAGGGGAGCAGTACTTC	CASSLVGPPGEQYF
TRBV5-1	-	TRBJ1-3	TGCGCCAGCAGCAAAGACAGCTCTGGAAACACCATATATTTT	CASSKDSSGNTIYF
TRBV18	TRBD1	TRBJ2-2	TGTGCCAGCTCACTTCAGGGGGCGGAGAACACCGGGGAGCTGTTTTTT	CASSLQGAENTGELFF
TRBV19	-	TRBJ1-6	TGTGCCAGTAGTATGGCAGGGGCCTATAATTCACCCCTCCACTTT	CASSMAGAYNSPLHF
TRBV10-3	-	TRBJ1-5	TGTGCCATCAGTGCCTCGAGGGACAATCAGCCCCAGCATTTT	CAISASRDNQPQHF
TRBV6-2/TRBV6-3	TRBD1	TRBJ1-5	TGTGCCAGCAGCGAAGACTGGTACGGGACAGGGGTAGGACAGCCCCAGCATTTT	CASSEDWYGTGVGQPQHF
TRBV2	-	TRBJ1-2	TGTGCCAGCAGTGATCCGTGGGGCTCTGGCTACACCTTC	CASSDPWGSGYTF
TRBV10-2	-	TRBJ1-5	TGCGCCAGCAGTTCGGTAGGGTCCGGCAATCAGCCCCAGCATTTT	CASSSVGSGNQPQHF
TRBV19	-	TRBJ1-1	TGTGCCAGTAGTATAGGACAACCTACTGAAGCTTTCTTT	CASSIGQPTEAFF